What follows are 2 T cell receptor beta chains derived from one specimen sequenced in a study of blood T cell repertoires in COVID-19. Using immunoSEQ multiplex PCR, the repertoire was profiled, and TCRdb retains in-frame clones only, with some absent. The sample shows around 220,000 clones, 90% of them seen only once. The sample comprised PBMCs or T cells enriched from blood (not recorded which). These receptors were obtained from a man aged 25 to 45 who had been exposed to COVID-19.

V and J are TRBV4-3 and TRBJ1-6; TRBD1 matches at 7 bases. With V trimmed by 1 base and J by 9 bases, 3 bases remained unmatched. This CDR3 has 14 residues. In germline, CDR1 is LGHNA, CDR2 YSLEER. The CDR3 reads CASSQGDSSSPLHF. The CDR3, as DNA: TGCGCCAGCAGCCAAGGGGACAGTTCTTCACCCCTCCACTTT.

This chain uses TRBV5-1 with TRBJ1-2; the match to TRBD1 covers 8 bases. This CDR3 comprises 14 residues. The V segment lost 6 bases and the J segment 3 bases; nucleotides outside the gene matches: 7. Germline CDR1 is SGHRS and CDR2 is YFSETQ. The CDR3 sequence: CASTGGAGDYGYTF. The DNA of the CDR3 is TGCGCCAGCACAGGGGGCGCAGGAGACTATGGCTACACCTTC.